This entry features one TCR beta chain sequence. Time point: pre-sensitization, week 0. Specified treatment: therapeutic diphenylcyclopropenone sensitization with weekly scalp DPC. Blood, whole and unfractionated, served as the source for total RNA extraction. These data originate in a study of human T cells and chemical hapten exposure. Unique molecular identifiers were attached to individual cDNA molecules during library preparation. TCRdb passed the RACE reads through MiXCR, listing each CDR3 protein once. The profile covers roughly 380,000 distinct CDR3 sequences, with 4.5% to 5.5% appearing a single time and 2% to 3% taken by the ten largest. The V and J ends lost 5 bases and 7 bases respectively, with 18 bases between them. The CDR3 consists of 14 residues. In germline, CDR1 is DFQATT, CDR2 SNEGSKA (reference sequence).

This receptor was taken from a woman aged 50 to 60 with alopecia areata. Some clones in this sample may be carry-over from other donors' samples. Sequenced here: whole blood, sampled in connection with sensitization to the hapten diphenylcyclopropenone (DPC). The rearrangement links TRBV20-1 to TRBJ2-4; D tentatively reads TRBD1 or TRBD2 (5 bases each). The CDR3 here is CSAFTGTGKNIQYF. The CDR3 coding sequence is TGCAGTGCTTTCACCGGGACCGGAAAGAACATTCAGTACTTC.